This T cell receptor beta chain was recorded in a study of blood T cell repertoires in COVID-19. Study-wide background: The United States, Italy and Spain provided the acute and convalescent COVID-19 samples.

The V end was cut by 5 bases, the J end by 1 base, with 14 bases between. The CDR3 is 15 residues long. The V gene's germline CDR1 is SEHNR and CDR2 FQNEAQ (reference sequence). Clones were read by immunoSEQ multiplex PCR, and TCRdb kept only the in-frame ones, dropping some. The sample consists of under 200,000 clones, around 83% of them appearing once. This rearrangement joins TRBV7-9 to TRBJ1-1, with a weak D call TRBD1 (5 bases). This receptor was taken from a human donor in a cohort sampled during active COVID-19. Specimen: peripheral blood. This CDR3 reads CASSPSRAPNTEAFF. CDR3 bases: TGTGCCAGCAGCCCCAGCAGGGCTCCGAACACTGAAGCTTTCTTT. Variable domain in full (rest from reference TRBV7-9 and TRBJ1-1): DTGVSQNPRHKITKRGQNVTFRCDPISEHNRLYWYRQTLGQGPEFLTYFQNEAQLEKSRLLSDRFSAERPKGSFSTLEIQRTEQGDSAMYLCASSPSRAPNTEAFFGQGTRLTVV.